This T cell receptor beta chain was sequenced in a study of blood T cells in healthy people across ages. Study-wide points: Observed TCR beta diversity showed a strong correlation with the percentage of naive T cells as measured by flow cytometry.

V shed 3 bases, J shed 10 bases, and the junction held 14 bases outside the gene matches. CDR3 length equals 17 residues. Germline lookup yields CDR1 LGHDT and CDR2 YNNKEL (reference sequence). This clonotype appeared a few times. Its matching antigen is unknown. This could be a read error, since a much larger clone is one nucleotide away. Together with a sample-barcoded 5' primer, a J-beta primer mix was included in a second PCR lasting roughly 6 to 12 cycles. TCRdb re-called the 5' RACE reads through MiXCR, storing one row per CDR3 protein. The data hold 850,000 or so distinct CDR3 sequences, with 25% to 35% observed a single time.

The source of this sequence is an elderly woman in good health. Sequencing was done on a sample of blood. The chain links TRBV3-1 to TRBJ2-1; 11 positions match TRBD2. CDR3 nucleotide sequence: TGTGCCAGCAGCCAGGCGGAACTAGCGGGGGTCGTGGGGGAGCAGTTCTTC. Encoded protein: CASSQAELAGVVGEQFF.